This TCR beta chain was retrieved from a study of cytomegalovirus exposure and HLA in healthy donors. This CDR3 region has 17 residues. The germline CDR1 and CDR2 sequences are SEHNR and FQNEAQ (reference sequence). With V trimmed by 4 bases and J by 2 bases, 12 bases remained unmatched. Study-wide results and limits: The classifier reportedly diagnosed cytomegalovirus status with high specificity and sensitivity.

Assay: immunoSEQ multiplex PCR; the TCRdb copy retains only in-frame clones and omits some. Of about 110,000 clones listed, roughly 88% were seen once; the top ten hold 1.4%. Points on this clone: Antigen unknown.

Sequencing was carried out using PBMCs. V gene TRBV7-9 combines with J gene TRBJ2-3; TRBD2 matches at 7 bases. This sequence originates from a woman under 40 in good health and CMV-seropositive. In DNA, the CDR3 is TGTGCCAGCAGCTCCCCCACGTTCGGGGGGATCACAGATACGCAGTATTTT. It specifies CASSSPTFGGITDTQYF.